Described below is a single TCR beta chain sequence and its context. Its antigen is undetermined. Only in-frame clones appear in the TCRdb table, and some are missing; sequencing was by immunoSEQ multiplex PCR. The repertoire consists of tens of thousands of clones, with over 75% occurring once and the leading ten covering around 6.7%. Time point described: baseline pretreatment blood. Treatment here: 15 Gy SBRT to primary tumor, nephrectomy 4 weeks later. Radiation-treated patients gave blood at baseline, week 2 and week 4. This entry comes from a study of radiation and T cells in renal cell carcinoma. Trimming left V 5 bases short and J 0 bases short, with 17 bases between. The length of the CDR3 is 16 residues. Germline V gene data show CDR1 as SEHNR and CDR2 as FQNEAQ (reference sequence). Study-wide results and caveats: Top tumor clonotypes rose in blood 2 weeks post-radiation, then contracted. Without pretreatment biopsies, baseline tumor clonotype presence was undetermined.

The source of this sequence is a man aged 55 to 70 with renal cell carcinoma. The chain employs TRBV7-9 and TRBJ2-7; tentative D call: TRBD1 (6 bases). Sample: blood, taken from a patient whose treatment included radiotherapy and nephrectomy. CDR3 amino acids: CASSRRDRDNSYEQYF. In nucleotides, the CDR3 is TGTGCCAGCAGCCGAAGGGACCGGGACAACTCCTACGAGCAGTACTTC. Complete variable domain (other parts from reference TRBV7-9 and TRBJ2-7): DTGVSQNPRHKITKRGQNVTFRCDPISEHNRLYWYRQTLGQGPEFLTYFQNEAQLEKSRLLSDRFSAERPKGSFSTLEIQRTEQGDSAMYLCASSRRDRDNSYEQYFGPGTRLTVT.